The 21 T cell receptor beta chains below come from one sample, sequenced in a study of T-cell reconstitution after alpha-beta-depleted transplantation in children. Unique molecular identifiers were used to barcode this TCRbeta library. TCRdb redid the calling of the PCR reads with MiXCR, one entry per CDR3 protein. The table includes under 450,000 distinct CDR3 sequences, approximately 12% detected once. The material sequenced was PBMCs, taken from the stem cell graft. Every receptor here comes from a human donor who donated a stem cell graft to a child with Fanconi anemia.

This clonotype was observed a few times. The chain carries TRBV6-5 and TRBJ1-1; D not resolved. This CDR3 is built from 15 residues. CDR1 is MNHEY and CDR2 is SVGAGI in the germline V gene. With 4 bases removed from V and 0 bases from J, the gap between germline ends came to 12 bases. DNA for the CDR3: TGTGCCAGCAGTTCAGGACGGCGTGTGAACACTGAAGCTTTCTTT. Encoded protein: CASSSGRRVNTEAFF.

This chain joins TRBV24-1 and TRBJ1-3; no clear D. CDR3 length: 16 residues. V dropped 2 bases and J dropped 3 bases, with 13 bases sitting between them. Germline V gene sequence: CDR1 KGHDR, CDR2 SFDVKD. CDR3 protein: CATSDSSTDRGNTIYF. DNA for the CDR3: TGTGCCACCAGTGATTCGTCGACGGACCGTGGAAACACCATATATTTT.

This clonotype occurred a few times. The chain is built from TRBV7-2 and TRBJ2-7, with D maybe TRBD2 (6 bases). Germline V CDR1 and CDR2: SGHTA, FQGNSA. Between the trimmed V and J ends, which lost 5 bases and 2 bases, there was a span of 10 bases. This CDR3 has 13 amino acids. CDR3 sequence: CASSLREAYEQYF. In nucleotides, the CDR3 is TGTGCCAGCAGCCTGAGGGAGGCCTACGAGCAGTACTTC.

The V gene is TRBV6-4, the J gene TRBJ2-2, with 9 positions matching TRBD1. The CDR3 is 14 residues long. J lost 7 bases, V lost 5 bases, and 5 bases had no gene match. CDR1 is MRHNA and CDR2 is SNTAGT in the germline V gene. The CDR3 DNA reads TGTGCCAGCAGTCCGGGACAGGGACTCGGGGAGCTGTTTTTT. Translated: CASSPGQGLGELFF.

This clonotype was seen a few times. The J gene is TRBJ2-1, the V gene TRBV6-2 or TRBV6-3; no firm D call. Per the germline V gene, CDR1 is MNHEY and CDR2 is SVGEGT. V lost 7 bases and J 1 base, leaving 20 bases between the germline ends. The CDR3 is made up of 17 amino acids. This CDR3 reads CASKPPRSSDSYNEQFF. The DNA of the CDR3 is TGTGCCAGCAAACCCCCAAGGAGTTCTGATTCCTACAATGAGCAGTTCTTC.

This clonotype was counted between two and nine times. The V and J genes are TRBV9 and TRBJ2-1, with a tentative D call TRBD2 (6 bases). V lost 3 bases and J 6 bases, leaving 19 bases between the germline ends. The germline CDR1 and CDR2 sequences are SGDLS and YYNGEE. The CDR3 is 16 residues long. The chain's CDR3 is CASSAPLVGGGNEQFF. The CDR3 bases are TGTGCCAGCAGCGCTCCCCTAGTTGGGGGAGGCAATGAGCAGTTCTTC.

The gene calls are TRBV20-1 and TRBJ2-3, with 11 bases fitting TRBD2. With V trimmed by 4 bases and J by 2 bases, 5 bases remained unmatched. The CDR3 is made up of 15 amino acids. Looked up from germline, CDR1 is DFQATT and CDR2 is SNEGSKA (reference sequence). CDR3 residues: CSATPSGGPTDTQYF. The CDR3 region has the DNA TGCAGTGCTACCCCTAGCGGGGGGCCCACAGATACGCAGTATTTT.

This clonotype was recorded many times. The V and J genes are TRBV12-3 or TRBV12-4 and TRBJ2-1; TRBD2 aligns across 7 bases. The CDR3 contains 15 residues. V gave up 4 bases and J gave up 4 bases; unmatched junction bases: 7. The CDR3 here is CASSSPGGGYNEQFF. The CDR3 DNA reads as TGTGCCAGCAGTTCTCCCGGCGGGGGATACAATGAGCAGTTCTTC.

The gene calls are TRBV6-2 or TRBV6-3 and TRBJ1-1; TRBD1 is a possible D gene (5 bases). V dropped 6 bases and J dropped 0 bases, with 11 bases sitting between them. Germline V gene sequence: CDR1 MNHEY, CDR2 SVGEGT. There are 14 residues in the CDR3. The CDR3 nucleotides read TGTGCCAGCAGGGCGTCAGGGTTGAACACTGAAGCTTTCTTT. Translation: CASRASGLNTEAFF.

This clonotype has a count of ten or more. This sequence joins TRBV5-1 and TRBJ2-2; TRBD2 might be the D (6 bases). Germline loops: CDR1 SGHRS, CDR2 YFSETQ. The V end lost 4 bases, the J end lost 7 bases, and 11 bases lay between the germline ends. The CDR3 totals 13 residues. CDR3 DNA sequence: TGCGCCAGCAGCAAGGGACTTTTCGGGGAGCTGTTTTTT. Protein product: CASSKGLFGELFF.

This chain connects TRBV27 to TRBJ2-3, with no clear D. Germline V gene sequence: CDR1 MNHEY, CDR2 SMNVEV (reference sequence). V was clipped by 5 bases and J by 0 bases, with 12 bases between them. The CDR3 runs 15 residues. As DNA, the CDR3 is TGTGCCAGCAGTATCAGTTCATCTAGCACAGATACGCAGTATTTT. Translating it yields CASSISSSSTDTQYF.

In its sample, this clonotype was seen many times. The chain carries TRBV12-3 or TRBV12-4 and TRBJ1-1, with a weak D call TRBD1 (6 bases). CDR3 size: 14 residues. The germline V and J ends were trimmed by 2 bases and 4 bases, with 11 bases remaining between them. The CDR3 reads CASSLNQGFTEAFF. The CDR3 DNA reads TGTGCCAGCAGTTTAAACCAGGGGTTCACTGAAGCTTTCTTT.

This clonotype was seen only a few times. The rearrangement uses TRBV12-3 or TRBV12-4 and TRBJ1-1, with D uncertain. The length of the CDR3 is 12 residues. The V and J ends lost 3 bases and 6 bases respectively, with 8 bases between them. The CDR3 region has the DNA TGTGCCAGCAGTTTTAGGAGCCCTGAAGCTTTCTTT. Its protein is CASSFRSPEAFF.

The V call is TRBV18, the J call TRBJ1-2; D is unclear. The CDR3 loop spans 15 amino acids. V dropped 3 bases and J dropped 5 bases, with 16 bases sitting between them. Germline CDR1 and CDR2: KGHSH and LQKENI. The CDR3: CASSPLLGESYGYTF. In nucleotides, the CDR3 is TGTGCCAGCTCACCTCTCCTTGGGGAGTCTTATGGCTACACCTTC.

DNA of the CDR3: TGTGCCAGCAGGAAACAGGGGGCAGAGACTGAAGCTTTCTTT. This codes for CASRKQGAETEAFF. The rearrangement uses TRBV12-3 or TRBV12-4 and TRBJ1-1, with 9 bases lining up with TRBD1. The junction had 7 bases not matched to a gene; V was cut back by 6 bases and J by 5 bases. CDR3 length: 14 amino acids.

The chain recombines TRBV6-5 with TRBJ2-1; 10 bases map to TRBD2. With 8 bases clipped from V and 6 bases from J, the junction kept 7 bases outside the gene matches. Germline-derived CDR1 and CDR2 are MNHEY and SVGAGI. This CDR3 spans 14 amino acids. The CDR3 nucleotides are TGTGCCAGCGAGAAACTAGCGGGACGCAATGAGCAGTTCTTC. Its protein is CASEKLAGRNEQFF.

The sample holds a few counts of this clonotype. The chain links TRBV30 to TRBJ2-3; 9 bases line up with TRBD2. The CDR3 consists of 14 residues. Germline V lookup: CDR1 GTSNPN, CDR2 SVGIG (reference sequence). V was pared by 3 bases and J by 5 bases, with 6 bases of the junction left unmatched. The CDR3 reads CAWRPAGGIDTQYF. CDR3 sequence (DNA): TGTGCCTGGAGGCCAGCGGGGGGAATAGATACGCAGTATTTT.

This clonotype was seen more than once but under ten times. J is TRBJ1-6 and V is TRBV12-3 or TRBV12-4; D uncertain. This CDR3 contains 14 residues. With 4 bases removed from V and 14 bases from J, the gap between germline ends came to 18 bases. CDR3 sequence reads: CASSYGLLDSALHF. CDR3 bases: TGTGCCAGCAGTTATGGCCTTCTCGATTCGGCCCTCCACTTT.

This clonotype was seen repeatedly, ten times or more. The chain uses TRBV5-1 and TRBJ1-1; D call uncertain. V dropped 1 base and J dropped 0 bases, with 7 bases sitting between them. From germline, CDR1 is SGHRS and CDR2 YFSETQ. This CDR3 has 14 residues. The CDR3 loop reads CASSLSPMNTEAFF. CDR3 DNA: TGCGCCAGCAGCTTGTCTCCAATGAACACTGAAGCTTTCTTT.

Points on this clonotype: One end of the junction is discordant with germline, which a read error may explain. The chain joins TRBV5-1 to TRBJ2-5, with D perhaps assigned TRBD1 or TRBD2 (5 bases each). This CDR3 comprises 16 residues. Germline CDR1 reads SGHRS; CDR2 reads YFSETQ. The CDR3 nucleotides are TGCGGCAGCAGCTTGGGGTCTCTGGGGGTCCCAGAGACCCAGTACTTC. The encoded protein is CGSSLGSLGVPETQYF.

There are many counts of this clonotype. The chain couples TRBV12-3 or TRBV12-4 to TRBJ2-3; no clear D. V dropped 2 bases and J dropped 6 bases, with 15 bases sitting between them. CDR3 length: 15 amino acids. The DNA for the CDR3 is TGTGCCAGCAGTTTAATGGTGGCAGCAGCTGATACGCAGTATTTT. This sequence encodes CASSLMVAAADTQYF.